Shown below are 26 T cell receptor beta chains from a single sample sequenced in a study of OX40 agonist ivuxolimab in advanced cancers. Produced via immunoSEQ multiplex PCR; TCRdb's table is partial and in-frame only. The sample contains 70,000 to 80,000 clones, 70% to 90% of which appear only once. Specimen: CD4+ or CD8+ T cells sorted from blood, collected in a trial of the OX40 agonist ivuxolimab. The receptors originated from an adult with an advanced solid tumor such as melanoma, head and neck, liver or kidney cancer.

Concerning this clone itself: The junction and the germline gene differ at one end; a read error may be behind it. The chain recombines TRBV5-1 with TRBJ2-5; no clear D. The germline V gene encodes CDR1 SGHRS and CDR2 YFSETQ. There are 12 residues in the CDR3. CDR3 loop: CASSLAAETRYF. The CDR3 nucleotides read TGCGCCAGCAGCTTGGCCGCAGAGACCCGGTACTTC.

This clone was picked up a small number of times. The chain couples TRBV10-3 to TRBJ1-3; no definite D call. Deletions cut 2 bases from V and 2 bases from J, with 7 bases between. Germline V gene lookup returns CDR1 ENHRY and CDR2 SYGVKD. This CDR3 is 14 amino acids long. The CDR3, as DNA: TGTGCCATCAGTGAGGGCAGCCCTGGAAACACCATATATTTT. It translates to CAISEGSPGNTIYF.

V and J are TRBV28 and TRBJ1-2; tentatively, D is TRBD1 (6 bases). The CDR3 contains 16 residues. V lost 7 bases to trimming and J lost 3 bases, with 21 bases between them. CDR1 and CDR2 from the germline V gene are MDHEN and SYDVKM. CDR3 residues: CASTLGEGGPYYGYTF. The CDR3 region has the DNA TGTGCCAGCACCCTAGGTGAGGGGGGCCCCTACTATGGCTACACCTTC.

This clone was seen just once. The chain joins TRBV28 to TRBJ2-7, with D possibly being TRBD2 (6 bases). Per germline, CDR1 MDHEN and CDR2 SYDVKM. The V end lost 10 bases, the J end lost 9 bases, and 13 bases lay between the germline ends. The CDR3 contains 10 residues. The CDR3 sequence is CATAGIRQYF. In DNA form, the CDR3 reads TGTGCCACAGCGGGTATTAGGCAGTACTTC.

The CDR3 spells CASSQVSLGLEAYEQYF. CDR3 in DNA: TGCGCCAGCAGCCAAGTCTCCCTCGGGCTTGAGGCCTACGAGCAGTACTTC. V and J are TRBV4-1 and TRBJ2-7; D ambiguous. The CDR3 contains 17 residues. Looked up from germline, CDR1 is MGHRA and CDR2 is YSYEKL. V was pared by 1 base and J by 2 bases, with 18 bases between.

This chain links TRBV19 with TRBJ2-3; the D gene is possibly TRBD2 (6 bases). This CDR3 spans 17 amino acids. Germline-derived CDR1 and CDR2 are LNHDA and SQIVND (reference sequence). V was pared by 3 bases and J by 6 bases, with 22 bases between. The CDR3 sequence is CASSMDLLRGRGDTQYF. Here the CDR3 DNA reads TGTGCCAGTAGTATGGACCTTTTGCGGGGACGGGGGGATACGCAGTATTTT.

In nucleotides, the CDR3 is TGTGCCAGCAGTGAACAAGGGCGTATGAACACTGAAGCTTTCTTT. It yields the protein CASSEQGRMNTEAFF. The chain joins TRBV6-1 to TRBJ1-1; D uncertain. CDR1 MNHNS and CDR2 SASEGT come from the germline V gene. The CDR3 has 15 amino acids. V shed 2 bases and J shed 0 bases, with 10 bases lying between them.

The rearrangement joins TRBV28 to TRBJ1-1, with D perhaps TRBD1 (5 bases). Trimming pared 4 bases from V and 8 bases from J, leaving 8 bases between. The germline CDR1 and CDR2 sequences are MDHEN and SYDVKM. This CDR3 spans 11 amino acids. Here the CDR3 reads CASSYRGEAFF. CDR3 DNA sequence: TGTGCCAGCAGTTACCGGGGCGAAGCTTTCTTT.

V gene TRBV28 combines with J gene TRBJ2-3; a possible D gene is TRBD2 (7 bases). From germline, CDR1 is MDHEN and CDR2 SYDVKM. Trimming removed 8 bases at V and 2 bases at J, with 14 bases between. This CDR3 spans 14 amino acids. CDR3 nucleotides: TGTGCCAGCTTGCAGCGGGGACACACAGATACGCAGTATTTT. It codes for CASLQRGHTDTQYF.

The rearrangement uses TRBV7-9 and TRBJ2-1; possible D gene TRBD1, 6 bases. Germline CDR1 reads SEHNR; CDR2 reads FQNEAQ (reference sequence). Trimming pared 3 bases from V and 8 bases from J, leaving 20 bases between. The CDR3 is made up of 16 amino acids. CDR3 bases: TGTGCCAGCAGCTTTACCGGGACACCTAAGGGTGATGAGCAGTTCTTC. This codes for CASSFTGTPKGDEQFF.

This chain connects TRBV7-2 to TRBJ2-3; D assignment may be TRBD1 or TRBD2 (5 bases each). The CDR3 is 15 residues long. Germline CDR1 and CDR2: SGHTA and FQGNSA. V lost 5 bases to trimming and J lost 0 bases, with 12 bases between them. The CDR3 loop is CASSVRDGSTDTQYF. The CDR3 DNA sequence: TGTGCCAGCAGCGTCCGGGACGGTAGCACAGATACGCAGTATTTT.

This clone has only one observation. V is TRBV15 and J is TRBJ1-2, with 7 nucleotides matching TRBD1. V lost 0 bases, J lost 9 bases, and 7 bases stayed unmatched. CDR1 is LNHNV, CDR2 YYDKDF, per germline (reference sequence). CDR3 length: 14 residues. CDR3 in amino acids: CATSRDGQGGSYTF. In DNA form, the CDR3 reads TGTGCCACCAGCAGAGATGGCCAGGGGGGAAGCTACACCTTC.

This chain links TRBV15 with TRBJ2-5; D remains ambiguous. This CDR3 has 14 residues. Germline loops: CDR1 LNHNV, CDR2 YYDKDF (reference sequence). V lost 5 bases, J lost 4 bases, and 14 bases lay in between. As DNA, the CDR3 is TGTGCCACCAGCGGTACACTGCTGCGAGAGACCCAGTACTTC. As protein: CATSGTLLRETQYF.

The CDR3 region has the DNA TGTGCCAGCAGCGTAGTAACGGGAGAGACCCAGTACTTC. This gives the protein CASSVVTGETQYF. The J gene is TRBJ2-5, the V gene TRBV9; D gene unclear. Germline loops: CDR1 SGDLS, CDR2 YYNGEE. Trimming removed 0 bases from V and 4 bases from J, with 7 bases in between. This CDR3 spans 13 amino acids.

The V call is TRBV19, the J call TRBJ1-2; possible D gene TRBD1, 5 bases. Germline lookup yields CDR1 LNHDA and CDR2 SQIVND (reference sequence). This CDR3 region has 17 residues. The germline V and J ends were trimmed by 1 base and 2 bases, with 17 bases remaining between them. The CDR3 DNA is TGTGCCAGTAGTATAGGGCAGGGCCCGTTGCGCAACTATGGCTACACCTTC. Its translation is CASSIGQGPLRNYGYTF.

This clone turned up a few times. This chain links TRBV10-3 with TRBJ1-3, with 7 nucleotides matching TRBD1. The junction had 3 bases not matched to a gene; V was cut back by 10 bases and J by 0 bases. Germline V gene lookup returns CDR1 ENHRY and CDR2 SYGVKD. CDR3 length: 13 residues. CDR3 DNA: TGTGCCACCGGGACAGCCTCTGGAAACACCATATATTTT. Translating gives CATGTASGNTIYF.

V and J are TRBV2 and TRBJ2-7; 7 nucleotides match TRBD1. Germline V gene data show CDR1 as SNHLY and CDR2 as FYNNEI. V gave up 9 bases and J gave up 6 bases; unmatched junction bases: 8. The CDR3 spans 12 residues. The CDR3 loop is CASNRGPSEQYF. DNA of the CDR3: TGTGCCAGTAACAGGGGTCCGTCCGAGCAGTACTTC.

Worth noting for this clone: Sequence at one end of the junction differs from germline and may be a read error. The chain uses TRBV6-5 and TRBJ1-1; 7 bases are shared with TRBD1. CDR1 and CDR2 from the germline V gene are MNHEY and SVGAGI. The CDR3 is 14 residues long. The CDR3 DNA sequence: TGTGCCATCAGTCAGACAGGGATGAACACTGAAGCTTTCTTT. It encodes CAISQTGMNTEAFF.

The chain is built from TRBV21-1 and TRBJ2-7. TRBV21-1 is noted as a pseudogene. This CDR3 is 16 amino acids long. CDR3 region: CASSKGGKGRVYEQYF. The CDR3 DNA reads TGTGCCAGCAGCAAAGGGGGAAAGGGTCGAGTCTACGAGCAGTACTTC.

This clone was counted once. This chain links TRBV11-2 with TRBJ2-3, with D perhaps TRBD1 or TRBD2 (5 bases each). Trimming cost V 5 bases and J 5 bases, with 14 bases left between them. The CDR3 is 14 residues long. The germline CDR1 and CDR2 sequences are SGHAT and FQNNGV. CDR3 nucleotide sequence: TGTGCCAGCAGCCTCCCTCGTGGGGGAGATACGCAGTATTTT. It codes for CASSLPRGGDTQYF.

J is TRBJ2-7 and V is TRBV7-2; TRBD1 aligns across 7 bases. The CDR3 length is 15 residues. J gave up 0 bases and V 7 bases, and 9 bases lay outside the gene matches. Germline CDR1 is SGHTA and CDR2 is FQGNSA. Here the CDR3 reads CASTLNRGPSYEQYF. CDR3 in DNA: TGTGCCAGCACTCTAAACAGGGGTCCCTCCTACGAGCAGTACTTC.

The chain combines TRBV6-1 with TRBJ1-4, with no clear D. V lost 1 base, J lost 3 bases, and 9 bases lay in between. CDR1 is MNHNS, CDR2 SASEGT, per germline. CDR3 length equals 15 residues. The CDR3 DNA reads TGTGCCAGCAGTGAAGGGGGTGGCTCTAATGAAAAACTGTTTTTT. As protein: CASSEGGGSNEKLFF.

In its sample, this clone was seen once. The chain carries TRBV5-5 and TRBJ2-5, with TRBD2 as a possible D gene (5 bases). The germline V gene encodes CDR1 SGHKS and CDR2 YYEKEE (reference sequence). CDR3 length: 17 amino acids. The V and J ends lost 5 bases and 1 base respectively, with 21 bases between them. CDR3 in amino acids: CASSPKAAAPFQETQYF. CDR3 sequence (DNA): TGTGCCAGCAGTCCTAAAGCGGCCGCGCCCTTCCAAGAGACCCAGTACTTC.

The genes are TRBV4-1 and TRBJ2-1; tentatively, D is TRBD1 or TRBD2 (6 bases each). This CDR3 comprises 18 residues. The ends were cut back, 1 base at V and 9 bases at J, with 25 bases in the middle. Germline V gene sequence: CDR1 MGHRA, CDR2 YSYEKL. The CDR3 region is CASSQVRGGAGLRGEQFF. Here the CDR3 DNA reads TGCGCCAGCAGCCAAGTACGTGGGGGCGCGGGGTTACGGGGTGAGCAGTTCTTC.

The sample holds one count of this clone. This rearrangement joins TRBV28 to TRBJ2-5, with 7 bases identical to TRBD2. The V gene end was trimmed by 7 bases and the J gene end by 4 bases; junction bases not matched to a gene: 12. The CDR3 runs 15 residues. Per the germline V gene, CDR1 is MDHEN and CDR2 is SYDVKM. CDR3 sequence: CASNHRGGPSETQYF. CDR3 DNA sequence: TGTGCCAGCAATCATCGGGGAGGGCCGTCAGAGACCCAGTACTTC.

The chain combines TRBV5-1 with TRBJ2-6, with 7 bases fitting TRBD1. Per germline, CDR1 SGHRS and CDR2 YFSETQ. This CDR3 region has 15 residues. The V and J ends lost 7 bases and 4 bases, in that order; junction bases with no gene match: 8. The DNA of the CDR3 is TGCGCCAGCGGAAACACAGGGGTAGGGGCCAACGTCCTGACTTTC. Its translation: CASGNTGVGANVLTF.